The rows below give T cell receptor beta chains drawn from one sample of a study of blood T cell repertoires in COVID-19. Data came from immunoSEQ multiplex PCR; TCRdb stores just in-frame clones and leaves some out. This table has roughly 290,000 clones, around 82% appearing once. The sequencing input was peripheral blood. The receptors here all came from a person aged 65 to 85 with COVID-19, enrolled during active disease. Each CDR3 is given with its conserved first and last residue. The order of the fields is V gene, clone size, J gene, D gene, CDR3 DNA, CDR3 protein. D genes are given only for firm matches. Part of the rows lack a size; the others show once, few, many or a class for expanded clones.

v_call: TRBV5-4
clone_size: -
j_call: TRBJ1-3
d_call: -
cdr3_nt: TGTGCCAGCAGCTTGGACAGCCGCTCTGGAAACACCATATATTTT
cdr3_aa: CASSLDSRSGNTIYF

v_call: TRBV11-2
clone_size: -
j_call: TRBJ2-1
d_call: TRBD2
cdr3_nt: TGTGCCAGCAGCCTGGCGGGGGTCTCCTACAATGAGCAGTTCTTC
cdr3_aa: CASSLAGVSYNEQFF

v_call: TRBV18
clone_size: -
j_call: TRBJ2-1
d_call: -
cdr3_nt: TGTGCCAGCTCACCGGTCGGCTACAATGAGCAGTTCTTC
cdr3_aa: CASSPVGYNEQFF

v_call: TRBV28
clone_size: -
j_call: TRBJ1-6
d_call: -
cdr3_nt: TGTGCCAGCAGGTGGGAGAGTTCACCCCTCCACTTT
cdr3_aa: CASRWESSPLHF

v_call: TRBV6-2/TRBV6-3
clone_size: -
j_call: TRBJ2-5
d_call: TRBD2
cdr3_nt: TGTGCCAGCAGTTACTCGTTGGAGCGGGGGGAGCGAGAGACCCAGTACTTC
cdr3_aa: CASSYSLERGERETQYF

v_call: TRBV19
clone_size: -
j_call: TRBJ2-3
d_call: TRBD2
cdr3_nt: TGTGCCAGTAGTATAAGTTCCGGACTAGCCTGGAGCACAGATACGCAGTATTTT
cdr3_aa: CASSISSGLAWSTDTQYF

v_call: TRBV25-1
clone_size: -
j_call: TRBJ1-2
d_call: TRBD1
cdr3_nt: TGTGCCAGCAGTGGGGACAGGACCTATGGCTACACCTTC
cdr3_aa: CASSGDRTYGYTF

v_call: TRBV28
clone_size: -
j_call: TRBJ1-1
d_call: -
cdr3_nt: TGTGCCAGCAGCTCACAAAAACAGGTGAACACTGAAGCTTTCTTT
cdr3_aa: CASSSQKQVNTEAFF

v_call: TRBV6-6
clone_size: -
j_call: TRBJ1-6
d_call: -
cdr3_nt: TGTGCCAGCAGTTACTCGACTTTATCCCCCCTCCACTTT
cdr3_aa: CASSYSTLSPLHF

v_call: TRBV7-2
clone_size: -
j_call: TRBJ1-5
d_call: -
cdr3_nt: TGTGCCAGCAGCTTAGGGGCAGTTTATAGCAATCAGCCCCAGCATTTT
cdr3_aa: CASSLGAVYSNQPQHF

v_call: TRBV4-3
clone_size: -
j_call: TRBJ2-5
d_call: -
cdr3_nt: TGCGCCAGCAGCCCACAAGAGACCCAGTACTTC
cdr3_aa: CASSPQETQYF

v_call: TRBV9
clone_size: -
j_call: TRBJ2-1
d_call: TRBD2
cdr3_nt: TGTGCCAGCAGCGTTGGCGGGGGATACAATGAGCAGTTCTTC
cdr3_aa: CASSVGGGYNEQFF

v_call: TRBV28
clone_size: -
j_call: TRBJ2-5
d_call: -
cdr3_nt: TGTGCCAGCAGTTTAAATGGGGGCTCCAAGGCGGTGGCCCAGTACTTC
cdr3_aa: CASSLNGGSKAVAQYF

v_call: TRBV4-3
clone_size: -
j_call: TRBJ1-3
d_call: -
cdr3_nt: TGCGCCAGCAGCCAAGACGGCGCAGGGGCACACACCATATATTTT
cdr3_aa: CASSQDGAGAHTIYF

v_call: TRBV7-9
clone_size: -
j_call: TRBJ2-7
d_call: -
cdr3_nt: TGTGCCAGCTCGACTACCTTAGGACCAGGGGTCTACGAGCAGTACTTC
cdr3_aa: CASSTTLGPGVYEQYF

v_call: TRBV9
clone_size: -
j_call: TRBJ2-5
d_call: TRBD1
cdr3_nt: TGTGCCAGCAGCGTACAGGGACAGGGGGCCGGGGAGACCCAGTACTTC
cdr3_aa: CASSVQGQGAGETQYF

v_call: TRBV5-4
clone_size: once
j_call: TRBJ1-1
d_call: -
cdr3_nt: TGTGCCAGCAGCTCTCAACGGACCTCAGGGGCAGCTTTCTTT
cdr3_aa: CASSSQRTSGAAFF

v_call: TRBV11-3
clone_size: -
j_call: TRBJ1-4
d_call: -
cdr3_nt: TGTGCCAGCAGCTTCCAGGAAAAACTGTTTTTT
cdr3_aa: CASSFQEKLFF

v_call: TRBV18
clone_size: -
j_call: TRBJ2-1
d_call: TRBD2
cdr3_nt: TGTGCCAGCTCACCCGAACTAGCGGGTTCCTACAATGAGCAGTTCTTC
cdr3_aa: CASSPELAGSYNEQFF

v_call: TRBV5-1
clone_size: -
j_call: TRBJ2-3
d_call: -
cdr3_nt: TGCGCCAGCAGCGACGGGACTCCGGATCCCACAGATACGCAGTATTTT
cdr3_aa: CASSDGTPDPTDTQYF

v_call: TRBV28
clone_size: once
j_call: TRBJ1-4
d_call: -
cdr3_nt: TGTGCCAGCAGTTTAGGGGGAGCAGGGGCGAATGAAAAACTGTTTTTT
cdr3_aa: CASSLGGAGANEKLFF

v_call: TRBV9
clone_size: -
j_call: TRBJ2-7
d_call: -
cdr3_nt: TGTGCCAGCAGCGTAGGCGCATCCGTGAACTACGAGCAGTACTTC
cdr3_aa: CASSVGASVNYEQYF

v_call: TRBV19
clone_size: once
j_call: TRBJ1-5
d_call: TRBD1
cdr3_nt: TGTGCCAGTAGTATAGAGGGGGACAGGGGGCGCATCCAGCCCCAGCATTTT
cdr3_aa: CASSIEGDRGRIQPQHF

v_call: TRBV28
clone_size: -
j_call: TRBJ1-2
d_call: TRBD1
cdr3_nt: TGTGCCAGCAGTTTACTCACTCGGACAGGGGGACATGGCTACACCTTC
cdr3_aa: CASSLLTRTGGHGYTF

v_call: TRBV14
clone_size: -
j_call: TRBJ1-5
d_call: -
cdr3_nt: TGTGCCAGCAGCCAAGAGGGAGGTGCAGGATCCAGCAATCAGCCCCAGCATTTT
cdr3_aa: CASSQEGGAGSSNQPQHF